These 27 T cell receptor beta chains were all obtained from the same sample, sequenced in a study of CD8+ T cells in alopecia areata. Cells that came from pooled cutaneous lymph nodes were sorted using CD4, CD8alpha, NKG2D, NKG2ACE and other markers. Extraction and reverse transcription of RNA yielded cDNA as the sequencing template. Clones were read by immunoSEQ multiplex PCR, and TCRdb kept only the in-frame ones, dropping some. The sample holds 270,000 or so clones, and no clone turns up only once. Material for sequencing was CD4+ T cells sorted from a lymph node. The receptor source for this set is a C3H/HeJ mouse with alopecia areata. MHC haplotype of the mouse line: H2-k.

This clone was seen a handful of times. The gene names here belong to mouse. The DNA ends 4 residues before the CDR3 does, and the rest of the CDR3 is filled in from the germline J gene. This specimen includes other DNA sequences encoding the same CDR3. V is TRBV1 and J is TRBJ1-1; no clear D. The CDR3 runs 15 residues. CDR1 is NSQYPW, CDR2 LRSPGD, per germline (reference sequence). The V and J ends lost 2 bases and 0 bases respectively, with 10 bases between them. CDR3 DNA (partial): TGCACCTGCAGTGCACCCCGACAAGCAAACACA. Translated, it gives CTCSAPRQANT. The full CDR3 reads CTCSAPRQANTEVFF.

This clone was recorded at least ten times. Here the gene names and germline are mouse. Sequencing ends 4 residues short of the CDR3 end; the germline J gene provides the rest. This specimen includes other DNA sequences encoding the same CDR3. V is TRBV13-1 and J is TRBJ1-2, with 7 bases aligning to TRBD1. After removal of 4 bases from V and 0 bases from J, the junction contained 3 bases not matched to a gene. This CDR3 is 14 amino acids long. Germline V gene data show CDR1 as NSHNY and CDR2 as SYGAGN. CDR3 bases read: TGTGCCAGCAGTCGGGACAGTGCAAACTCC. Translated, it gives CASSRDSANS. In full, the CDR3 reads CASSRDSANSDYTF.

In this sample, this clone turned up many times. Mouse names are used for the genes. CDR3 residues: CASSETGLGAEQFF. The DNA read from the CDR3 is TGTGCCAGCAGTGAGACAGGGTTGGGAGCT. V and J are TRBV13-1 and TRBJ2-1; TRBD1 aligns across 7 bases. Read data end 4 residues before the CDR3 end; the end is taken from the germline J gene. The V gene's germline CDR1 is NSHNY and CDR2 SYGAGN. The CDR3 has 14 residues.

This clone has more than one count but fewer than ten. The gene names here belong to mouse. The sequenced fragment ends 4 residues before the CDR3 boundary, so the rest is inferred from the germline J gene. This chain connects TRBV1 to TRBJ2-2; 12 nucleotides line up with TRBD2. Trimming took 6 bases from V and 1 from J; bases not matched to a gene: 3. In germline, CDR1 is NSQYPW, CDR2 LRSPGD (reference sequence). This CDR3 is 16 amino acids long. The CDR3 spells CTCRTGGALNTGQLYF. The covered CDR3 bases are TGCACCTGCAGGACTGGGGGGGCCTTAAACACCGGG.

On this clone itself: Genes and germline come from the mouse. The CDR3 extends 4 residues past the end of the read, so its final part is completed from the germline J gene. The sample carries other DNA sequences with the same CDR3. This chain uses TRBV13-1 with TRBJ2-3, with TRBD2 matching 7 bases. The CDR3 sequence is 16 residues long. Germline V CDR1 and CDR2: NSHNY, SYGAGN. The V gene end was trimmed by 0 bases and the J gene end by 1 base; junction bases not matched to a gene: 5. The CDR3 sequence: CASSDAGGGGAETLYF. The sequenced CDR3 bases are TGTGCCAGCAGTGATGCTGGGGGAGGAGGTGCAGAA.

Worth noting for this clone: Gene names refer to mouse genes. CDR3 DNA (partial): TGTGCCAGCAGTATGTGGGGTCAAAAC. This translates into CASSMWGQN. Given in full, the CDR3 is CASSMWGQNTLYF. V is TRBV19 and J is TRBJ2-4; D not certain. The CDR3 is cut off 4 residues early in the read; its end comes from the germline J gene. V was pared by 2 bases and J by 1 base, with 5 bases between. The CDR3 length is 13 residues. Germline values: CDR1 FNHDT, CDR2 SITEND (reference sequence).

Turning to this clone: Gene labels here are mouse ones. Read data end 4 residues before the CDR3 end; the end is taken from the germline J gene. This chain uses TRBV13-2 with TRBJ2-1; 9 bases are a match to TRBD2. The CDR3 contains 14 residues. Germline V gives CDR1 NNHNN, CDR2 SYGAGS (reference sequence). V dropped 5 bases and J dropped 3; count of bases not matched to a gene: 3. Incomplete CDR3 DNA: TGTGCCAGCGGGCGGGACTGGGCCTATGCT. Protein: CASGRDWAYA. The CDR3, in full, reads CASGRDWAYAEQFF.

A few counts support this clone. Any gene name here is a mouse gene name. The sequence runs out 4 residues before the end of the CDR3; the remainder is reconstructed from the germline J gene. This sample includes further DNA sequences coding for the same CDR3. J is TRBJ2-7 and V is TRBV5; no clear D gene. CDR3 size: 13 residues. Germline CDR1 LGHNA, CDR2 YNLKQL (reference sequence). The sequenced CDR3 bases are TGTGCCAGCAGCCAAGATGACACATAT. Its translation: CASSQDDTY. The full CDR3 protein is CASSQDDTYEQYF.

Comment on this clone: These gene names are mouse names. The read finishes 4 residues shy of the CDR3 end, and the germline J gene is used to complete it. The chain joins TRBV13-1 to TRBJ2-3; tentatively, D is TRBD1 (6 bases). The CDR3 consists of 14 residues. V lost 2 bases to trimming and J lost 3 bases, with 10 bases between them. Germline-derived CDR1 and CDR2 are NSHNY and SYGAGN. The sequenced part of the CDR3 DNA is TGTGCCAGCAGTGAGTCGCAGGGGGCAGAA. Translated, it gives CASSESQGAE. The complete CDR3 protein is CASSESQGAETLYF.

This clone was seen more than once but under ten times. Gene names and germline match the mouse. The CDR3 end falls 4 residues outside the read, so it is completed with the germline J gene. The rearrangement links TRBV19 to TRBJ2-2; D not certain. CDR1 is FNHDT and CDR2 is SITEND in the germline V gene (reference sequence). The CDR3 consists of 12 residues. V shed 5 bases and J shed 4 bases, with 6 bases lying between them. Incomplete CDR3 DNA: TGTGCCAGCAGAAATGTCACCGGG. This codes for CASRNVTG. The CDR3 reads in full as CASRNVTGQLYF.

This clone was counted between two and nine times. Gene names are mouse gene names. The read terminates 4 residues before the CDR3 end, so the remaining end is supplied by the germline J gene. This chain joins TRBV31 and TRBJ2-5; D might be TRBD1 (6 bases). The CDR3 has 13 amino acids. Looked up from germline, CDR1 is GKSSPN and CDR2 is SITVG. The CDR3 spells CAWSRDKKDTQYF. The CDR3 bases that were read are TGTGCCTGGAGCCGGGACAAAAAAGAC.

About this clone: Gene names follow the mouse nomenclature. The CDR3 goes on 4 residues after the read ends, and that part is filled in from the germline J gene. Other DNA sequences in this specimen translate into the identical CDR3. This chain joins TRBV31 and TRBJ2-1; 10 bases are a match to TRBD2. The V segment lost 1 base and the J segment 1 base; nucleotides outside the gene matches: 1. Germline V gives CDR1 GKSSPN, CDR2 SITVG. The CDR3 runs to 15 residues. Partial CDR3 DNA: TGTGCCTGGAGTCAACTGGGGGGGAACTATGCT. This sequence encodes CAWSQLGGNYA. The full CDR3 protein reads CAWSQLGGNYAEQFF. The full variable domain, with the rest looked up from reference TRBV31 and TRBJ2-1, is AQTIHQWPVAEIKAVGSPLSLGCTIKGKSSPNLYWYWQATGGTLQQLFYSITVGQVESVVQLNLSASRPKDDQFILSTEKLLLSHSGFYLCAWSQLGGNYAEQFFGPGTRLTVL.

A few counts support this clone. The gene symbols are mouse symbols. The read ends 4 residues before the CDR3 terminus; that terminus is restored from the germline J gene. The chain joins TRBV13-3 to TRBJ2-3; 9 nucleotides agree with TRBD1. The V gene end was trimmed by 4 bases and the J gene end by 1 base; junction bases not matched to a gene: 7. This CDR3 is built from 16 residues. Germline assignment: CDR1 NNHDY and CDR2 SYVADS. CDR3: CASSPQGARGAETLYF. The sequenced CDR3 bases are TGTGCCAGCAGTCCACAGGGGGCGCGAGGTGCAGAA.

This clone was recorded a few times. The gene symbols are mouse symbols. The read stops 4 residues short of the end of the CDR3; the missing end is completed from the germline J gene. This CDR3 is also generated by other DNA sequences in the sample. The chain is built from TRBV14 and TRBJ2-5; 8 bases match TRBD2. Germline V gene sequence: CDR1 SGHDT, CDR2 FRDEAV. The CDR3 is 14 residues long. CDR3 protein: CASSLDWGEDTQYF. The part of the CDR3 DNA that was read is TGTGCCAGCAGTCTCGACTGGGGAGAAGAC.

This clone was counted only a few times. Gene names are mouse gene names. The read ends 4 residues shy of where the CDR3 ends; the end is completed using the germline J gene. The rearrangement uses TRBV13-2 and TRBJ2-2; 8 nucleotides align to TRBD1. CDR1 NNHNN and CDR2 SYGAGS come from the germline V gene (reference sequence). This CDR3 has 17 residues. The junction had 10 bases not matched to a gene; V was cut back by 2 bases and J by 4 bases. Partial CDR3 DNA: TGTGCCAGCGGTGAGATCAGGGGGCGGGCGAGCACCGGG. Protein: CASGEIRGRASTG. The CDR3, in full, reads CASGEIRGRASTGQLYF.

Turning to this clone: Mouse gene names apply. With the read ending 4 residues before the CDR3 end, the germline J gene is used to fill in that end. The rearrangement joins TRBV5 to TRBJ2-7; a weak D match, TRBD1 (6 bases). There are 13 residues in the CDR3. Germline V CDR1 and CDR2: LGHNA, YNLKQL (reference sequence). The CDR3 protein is CASSHPDRYEQYF. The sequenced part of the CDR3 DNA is TGTGCCAGCAGCCACCCGGACAGATAT.

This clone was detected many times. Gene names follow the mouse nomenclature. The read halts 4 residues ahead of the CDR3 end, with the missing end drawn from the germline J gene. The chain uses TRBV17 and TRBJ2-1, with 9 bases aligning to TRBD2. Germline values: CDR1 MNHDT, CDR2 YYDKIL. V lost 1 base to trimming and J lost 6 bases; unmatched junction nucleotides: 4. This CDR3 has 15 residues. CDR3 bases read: TGTGCTAGCAGTAGAGTTGGGGGGGCGCTTGCT. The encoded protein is CASSRVGGALA. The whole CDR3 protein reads CASSRVGGALAEQFF.

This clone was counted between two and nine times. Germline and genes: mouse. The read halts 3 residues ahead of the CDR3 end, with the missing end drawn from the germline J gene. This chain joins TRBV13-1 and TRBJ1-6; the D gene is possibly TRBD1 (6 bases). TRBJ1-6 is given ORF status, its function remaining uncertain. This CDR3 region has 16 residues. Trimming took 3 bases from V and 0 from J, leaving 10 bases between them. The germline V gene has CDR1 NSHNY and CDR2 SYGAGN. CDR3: CASSGKGDSYNSPLYF. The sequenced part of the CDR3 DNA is TGTGCCAGCAGTGGCAAGGGGGATTCCTATAATTCGCCC.

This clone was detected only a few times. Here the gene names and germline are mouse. The sequenced CDR3 bases are TGTGCTAGCAGTGATGGGACTGGGGGGGCT. It specifies CASSDGTGGA. The CDR3 in full is CASSDGTGGAEQFF. V is TRBV17 and J is TRBJ2-1; 12 nucleotides agree with TRBD2. Read data end 4 residues before the CDR3 end; the end is taken from the germline J gene. CDR1 and CDR2 (germline): MNHDT, YYDKIL. The CDR3 has 14 residues.

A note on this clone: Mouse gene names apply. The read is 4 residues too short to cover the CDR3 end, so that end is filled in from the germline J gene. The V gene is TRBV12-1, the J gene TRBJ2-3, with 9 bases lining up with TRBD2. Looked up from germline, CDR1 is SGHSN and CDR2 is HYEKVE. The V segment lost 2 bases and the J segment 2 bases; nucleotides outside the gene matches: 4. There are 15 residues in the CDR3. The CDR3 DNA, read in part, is TGTGCCAGCTCTCCTACTGGGGGGACTGCAGAA. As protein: CASSPTGGTAE. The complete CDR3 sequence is CASSPTGGTAETLYF.

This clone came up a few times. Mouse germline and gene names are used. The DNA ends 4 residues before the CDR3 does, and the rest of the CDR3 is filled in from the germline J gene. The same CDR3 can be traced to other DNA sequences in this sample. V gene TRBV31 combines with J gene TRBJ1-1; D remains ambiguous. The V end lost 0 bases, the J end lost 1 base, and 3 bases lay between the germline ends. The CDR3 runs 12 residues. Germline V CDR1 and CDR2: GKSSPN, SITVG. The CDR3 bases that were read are TGTGCCTGGAGTCTAGGGAACACA. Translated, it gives CAWSLGNT. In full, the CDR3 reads CAWSLGNTEVFF. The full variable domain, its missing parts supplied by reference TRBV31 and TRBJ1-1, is AQTIHQWPVAEIKAVGSPLSLGCTIKGKSSPNLYWYWQATGGTLQQLFYSITVGQVESVVQLNLSASRPKDDQFILSTEKLLLSHSGFYLCAWSLGNTEVFFGKGTRLTVV.

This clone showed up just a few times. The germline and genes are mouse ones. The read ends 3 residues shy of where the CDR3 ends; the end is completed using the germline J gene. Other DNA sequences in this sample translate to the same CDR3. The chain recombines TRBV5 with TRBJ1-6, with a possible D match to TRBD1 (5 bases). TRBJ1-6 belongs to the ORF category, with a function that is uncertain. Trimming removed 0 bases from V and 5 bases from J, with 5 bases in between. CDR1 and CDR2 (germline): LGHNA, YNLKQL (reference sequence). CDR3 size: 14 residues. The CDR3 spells CASSQEGDNSPLYF. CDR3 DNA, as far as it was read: TGTGCCAGCAGCCAAGAGGGGGATAATTCGCCC.

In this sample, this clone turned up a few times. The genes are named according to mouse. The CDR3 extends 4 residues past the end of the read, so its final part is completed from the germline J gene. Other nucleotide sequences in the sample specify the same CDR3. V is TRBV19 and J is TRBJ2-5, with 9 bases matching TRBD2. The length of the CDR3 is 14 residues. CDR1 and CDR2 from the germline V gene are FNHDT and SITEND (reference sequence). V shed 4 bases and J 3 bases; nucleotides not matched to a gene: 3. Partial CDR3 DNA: TGTGCCAGCAGTCGCGACTGGGGGCAAGAC. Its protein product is CASSRDWGQD. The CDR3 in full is CASSRDWGQDTQYF.

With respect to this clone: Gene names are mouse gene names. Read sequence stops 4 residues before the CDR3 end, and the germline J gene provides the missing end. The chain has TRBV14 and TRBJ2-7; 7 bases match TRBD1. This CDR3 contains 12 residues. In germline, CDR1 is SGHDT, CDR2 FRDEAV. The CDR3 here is CASSLTGNEQYF. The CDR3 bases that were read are TGTGCCAGCAGTCTGACAGGGAAT.

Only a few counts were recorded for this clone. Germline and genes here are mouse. The sequenced CDR3 bases are TGTGCCTGGAGACTGGCCGGG. This sequence encodes CAWRLAG. The CDR3 reads in full as CAWRLAGQLYF. The chain recombines TRBV31 with TRBJ2-2, with D possibly matching TRBD2 (5 bases). The CDR3 is cut off 4 residues early in the read; its end comes from the germline J gene. CDR1 GKSSPN and CDR2 SITVG come from the germline V gene. Trimming left V 3 bases short and J 6 bases short, with 5 bases between. The CDR3 has 11 amino acids.

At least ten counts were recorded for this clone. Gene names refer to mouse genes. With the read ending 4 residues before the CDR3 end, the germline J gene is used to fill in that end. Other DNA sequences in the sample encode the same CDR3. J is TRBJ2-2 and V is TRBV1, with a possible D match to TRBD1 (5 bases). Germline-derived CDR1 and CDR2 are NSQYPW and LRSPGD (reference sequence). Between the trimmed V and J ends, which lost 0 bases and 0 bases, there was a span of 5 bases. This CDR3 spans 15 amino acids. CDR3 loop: CTCSADRANTGQLYF. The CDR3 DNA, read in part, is TGCACCTGCAGTGCAGACAGGGCAAACACCGGG.

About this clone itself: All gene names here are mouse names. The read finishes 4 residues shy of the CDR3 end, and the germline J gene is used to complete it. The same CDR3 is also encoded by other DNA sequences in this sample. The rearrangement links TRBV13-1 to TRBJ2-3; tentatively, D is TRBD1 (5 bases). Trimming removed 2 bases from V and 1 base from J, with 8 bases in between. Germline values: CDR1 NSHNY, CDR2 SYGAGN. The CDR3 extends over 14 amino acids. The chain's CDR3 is CASSERGRAETLYF. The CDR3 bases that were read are TGTGCCAGCAGTGAGAGGGGTCGTGCAGAA.